The clone carrying this T cell receptor beta chain appeared a few times. This entry comes from a study of lymphopenia after photon versus proton radiotherapy. TCRdb's table, derived via immunoSEQ multiplex PCR, lists solely in-frame clones and lacks some. The table lists more than 15,000 clones, roughly 81% of them singletons. V shed 0 bases, J shed 7 bases, and the junction held 0 bases outside the gene matches. Germline V CDR1 and CDR2: SGHRS, YFSETQ. The CDR3 sequence is 14 residues long. The J gene is TRBJ1-4, the V gene TRBV5-1; 10 bases are shared with TRBD1. Source: peripheral blood, taken from a patient treated with photon-based radiotherapy. The sequence was obtained from a woman aged 45 to 65 with pancreatic cancer. This CDR3 reads CASSLGQGAEKLFF. The DNA for the CDR3 is TGCGCCAGCAGCTTGGGACAGGGGGCTGAAAAACTGTTTTTT.